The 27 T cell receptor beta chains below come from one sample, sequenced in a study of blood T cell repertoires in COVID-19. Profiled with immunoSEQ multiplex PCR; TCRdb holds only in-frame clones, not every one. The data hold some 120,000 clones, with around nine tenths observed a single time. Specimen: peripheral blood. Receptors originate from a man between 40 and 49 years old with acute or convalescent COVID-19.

The CDR3 loop reads CASGQGNYGYTF. In DNA form, the CDR3 reads TGTGCCAGCGGACAGGGAAACTATGGCTACACCTTC. The rearrangement uses TRBV2 and TRBJ1-2; the match to TRBD1 covers 8 bases. This CDR3 is built from 12 residues. The trim removed 8 bases at V and 2 bases at J, leaving 1 base unmatched. In germline, CDR1 is SNHLY, CDR2 FYNNEI.

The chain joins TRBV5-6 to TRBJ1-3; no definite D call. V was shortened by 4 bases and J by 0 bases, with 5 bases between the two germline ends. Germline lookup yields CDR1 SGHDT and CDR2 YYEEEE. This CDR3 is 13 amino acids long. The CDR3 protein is CASSSPSGNTIYF. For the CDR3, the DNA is TGTGCCAGCAGCAGCCCCTCTGGAAACACCATATATTTT.

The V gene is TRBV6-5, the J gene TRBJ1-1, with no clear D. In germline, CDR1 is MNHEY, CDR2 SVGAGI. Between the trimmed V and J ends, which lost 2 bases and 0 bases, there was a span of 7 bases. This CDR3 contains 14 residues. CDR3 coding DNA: TGTGCCAGCAGTTACCTAAACTTGAACACTGAAGCTTTCTTT. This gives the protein CASSYLNLNTEAFF.

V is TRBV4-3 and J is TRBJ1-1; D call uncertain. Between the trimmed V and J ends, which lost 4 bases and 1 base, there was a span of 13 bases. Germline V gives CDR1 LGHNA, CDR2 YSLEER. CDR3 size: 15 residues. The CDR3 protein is CASSRGDRRNTEAFF. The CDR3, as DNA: TGCGCCAGCAGCCGTGGCGACCGGAGGAACACTGAAGCTTTCTTT.

Here the CDR3 DNA reads TGTGCCAGCAGTTTCGGCAGGGGGCCTGGAAACACCATATATTTT. Residues: CASSFGRGPGNTIYF. The chain uses TRBV27 and TRBJ1-3; 8 nucleotides match TRBD1. This CDR3 spans 15 amino acids. The V gene end was trimmed by 3 bases and the J gene end by 2 bases; junction bases not matched to a gene: 3. The V gene's germline CDR1 is MNHEY and CDR2 SMNVEV (reference sequence).

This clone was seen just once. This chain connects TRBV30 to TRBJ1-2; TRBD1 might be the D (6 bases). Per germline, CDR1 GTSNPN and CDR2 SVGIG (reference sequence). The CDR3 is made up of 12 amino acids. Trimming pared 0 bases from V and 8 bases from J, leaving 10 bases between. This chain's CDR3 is CAWSVNRVGYTF. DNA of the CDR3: TGTGCCTGGAGTGTAAACAGGGTAGGCTACACCTTC.

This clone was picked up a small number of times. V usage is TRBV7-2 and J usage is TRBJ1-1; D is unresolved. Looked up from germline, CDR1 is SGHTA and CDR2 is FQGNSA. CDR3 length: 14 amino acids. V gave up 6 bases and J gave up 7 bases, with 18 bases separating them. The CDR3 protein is CASRHIEGRIEAFF. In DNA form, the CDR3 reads TGTGCCAGCAGACATATCGAGGGCAGAATTGAAGCTTTCTTT.

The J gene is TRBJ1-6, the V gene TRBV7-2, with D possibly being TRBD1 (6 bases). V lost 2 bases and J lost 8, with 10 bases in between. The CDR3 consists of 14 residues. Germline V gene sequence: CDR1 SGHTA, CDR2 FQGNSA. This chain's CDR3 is CASSLRTVDSPLHF. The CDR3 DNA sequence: TGTGCCAGCAGCTTACGGACAGTCGATTCACCCCTCCACTTT.

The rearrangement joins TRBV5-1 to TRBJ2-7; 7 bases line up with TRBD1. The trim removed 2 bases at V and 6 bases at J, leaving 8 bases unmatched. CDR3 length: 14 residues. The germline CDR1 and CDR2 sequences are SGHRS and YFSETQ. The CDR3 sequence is CASSLGGTGVEQYF. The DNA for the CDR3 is TGCGCCAGCAGCTTAGGTGGAACAGGGGTCGAGCAGTACTTC.

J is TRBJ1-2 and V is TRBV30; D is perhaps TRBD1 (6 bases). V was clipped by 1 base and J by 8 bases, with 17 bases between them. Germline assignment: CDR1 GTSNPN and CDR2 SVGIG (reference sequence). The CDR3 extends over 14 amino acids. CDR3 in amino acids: CAWSGVGGSGGYTF. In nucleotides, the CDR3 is TGTGCCTGGAGTGGAGTTGGGGGCAGTGGAGGCTACACCTTC.

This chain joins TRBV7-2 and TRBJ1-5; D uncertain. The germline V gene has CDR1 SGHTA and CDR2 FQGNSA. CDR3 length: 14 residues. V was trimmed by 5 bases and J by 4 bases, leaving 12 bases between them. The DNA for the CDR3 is TGTGCCAGCAGCCAAGGACTACTAAATCAGCCCCAGCATTTT. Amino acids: CASSQGLLNQPQHF.

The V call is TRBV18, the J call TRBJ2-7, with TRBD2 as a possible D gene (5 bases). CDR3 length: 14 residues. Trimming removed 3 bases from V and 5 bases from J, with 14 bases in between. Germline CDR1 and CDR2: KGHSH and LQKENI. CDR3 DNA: TGTGCCAGCTCACCCCAAGGTGAGAGGGACGAGCAGTACTTC. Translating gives CASSPQGERDEQYF.

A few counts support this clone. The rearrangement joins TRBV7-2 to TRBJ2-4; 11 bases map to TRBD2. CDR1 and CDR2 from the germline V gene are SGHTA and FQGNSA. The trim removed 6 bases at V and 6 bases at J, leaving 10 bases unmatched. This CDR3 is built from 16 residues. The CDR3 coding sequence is TGTGCCAGCAGTTCGGGCCTTAGCGGGGGGGCAAACATTCAGTACTTC. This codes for CASSSGLSGGANIQYF.

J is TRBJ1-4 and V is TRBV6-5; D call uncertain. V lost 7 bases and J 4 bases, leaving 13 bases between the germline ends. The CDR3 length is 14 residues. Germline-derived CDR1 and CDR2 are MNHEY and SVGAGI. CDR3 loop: CASKKRQSNEKLFF. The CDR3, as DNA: TGTGCCAGCAAAAAGAGGCAGAGTAATGAAAAACTGTTTTTT.

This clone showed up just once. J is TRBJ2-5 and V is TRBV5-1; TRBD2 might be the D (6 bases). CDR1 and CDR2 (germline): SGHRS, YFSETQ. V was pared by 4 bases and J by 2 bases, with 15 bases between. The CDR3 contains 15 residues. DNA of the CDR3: TGCGCCAGCAGCCGGGGGAACGCGGCACAAGAGACCCAGTACTTC. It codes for CASSRGNAAQETQYF.

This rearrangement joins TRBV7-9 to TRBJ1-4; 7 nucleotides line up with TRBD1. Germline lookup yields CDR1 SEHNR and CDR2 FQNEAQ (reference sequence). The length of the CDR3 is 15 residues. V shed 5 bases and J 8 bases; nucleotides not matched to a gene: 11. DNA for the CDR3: TGTGCCAGCAGCCCCCGGGACAGAGTGCGGGAAAAACTGTTTTTT. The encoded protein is CASSPRDRVREKLFF.

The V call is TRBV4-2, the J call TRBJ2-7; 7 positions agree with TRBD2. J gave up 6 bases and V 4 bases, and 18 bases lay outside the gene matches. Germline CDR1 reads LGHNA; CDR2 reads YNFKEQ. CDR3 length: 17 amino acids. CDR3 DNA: TGTGCCAGCAGCCGGGAAGTAACATCGGGCCCGGGGGGCGAGCAGTACTTC. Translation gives CASSREVTSGPGGEQYF.

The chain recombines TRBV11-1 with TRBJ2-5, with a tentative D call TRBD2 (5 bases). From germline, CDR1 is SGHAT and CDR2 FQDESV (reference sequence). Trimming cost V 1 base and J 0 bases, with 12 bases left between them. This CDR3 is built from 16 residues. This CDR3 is CASSLGGRPYQETQYF. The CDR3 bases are TGTGCCAGCAGCTTAGGAGGGCGCCCTTACCAAGAGACCCAGTACTTC.

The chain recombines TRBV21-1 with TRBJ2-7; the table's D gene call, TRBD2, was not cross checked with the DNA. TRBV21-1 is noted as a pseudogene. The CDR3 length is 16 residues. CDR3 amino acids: CASITIMGEVRYEQYF. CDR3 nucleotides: TGTGCCAGTATCACTATAATGGGGGAGGTCCGTTACGAGCAGTACTTC.

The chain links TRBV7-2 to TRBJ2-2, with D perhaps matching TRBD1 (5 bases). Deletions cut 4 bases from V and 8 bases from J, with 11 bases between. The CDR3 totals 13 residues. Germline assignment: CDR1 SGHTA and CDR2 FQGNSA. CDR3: CASSSYRSGELFF. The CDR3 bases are TGTGCCAGCAGCTCCTACAGGAGTGGGGAGCTGTTTTTT.

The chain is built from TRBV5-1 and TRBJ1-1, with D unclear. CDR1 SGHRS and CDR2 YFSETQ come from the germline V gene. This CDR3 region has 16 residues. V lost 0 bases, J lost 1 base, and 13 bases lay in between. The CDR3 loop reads CASSLVPTGSNTEAFF. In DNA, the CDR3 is TGCGCCAGCAGCTTGGTCCCGACGGGATCGAACACTGAAGCTTTCTTT. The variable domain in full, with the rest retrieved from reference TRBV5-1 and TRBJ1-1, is KAGVTQTPRYLIKTRGQQVTLSCSPISGHRSVSWYQQTPGQGLQFLFEYFSETQRNKGNFPGRFSGRQFSNSRSEMNVSTLELGDSALYLCASSLVPTGSNTEAFFGQGTRLTVV.

Here the CDR3 DNA reads TGTGCCAGCAGCCAAACACCGACAGGGGTTGTAAGTGGCTACACCTTC. Its protein is CASSQTPTGVVSGYTF. This chain joins TRBV13 and TRBJ1-2; 8 bases agree with TRBD1. The CDR3 covers 16 residues. J lost 7 bases, V lost 5 bases, and 15 bases had no gene match. CDR1 and CDR2 from the germline V gene are PRHDT and FYEKMQ (reference sequence).

The CDR3: CASSATGLGNQPQHF. The DNA of the CDR3 is TGTGCCAGTAGTGCAACAGGGTTGGGCAATCAGCCCCAGCATTTT. The V call is TRBV19, the J call TRBJ1-5, with D perhaps matching TRBD1 (6 bases). CDR1 and CDR2 (germline): LNHDA, SQIVND (reference sequence). The CDR3 is 15 amino acids. V shed 5 bases and J shed 2 bases, with 13 bases lying between them.

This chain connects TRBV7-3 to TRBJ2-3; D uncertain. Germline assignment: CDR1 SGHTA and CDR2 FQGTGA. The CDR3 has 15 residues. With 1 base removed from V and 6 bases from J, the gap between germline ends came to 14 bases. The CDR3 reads CASSLSGRERDTQYF. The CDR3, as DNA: TGTGCCAGCAGCTTAAGCGGCAGAGAGAGGGATACGCAGTATTTT.

Here the CDR3 reads CASSQGLLSGNTIYF. CDR3 DNA sequence: TGTGCCAGCTCACAGGGACTCCTCTCTGGAAACACCATATATTTT. The rearrangement joins TRBV18 to TRBJ1-3; the D gene is possibly TRBD1 (5 bases). The CDR3 extends over 15 amino acids. The ends were cut back, 4 bases at V and 0 bases at J, with 10 bases in the middle. CDR1 is KGHSH, CDR2 LQKENI, per germline.

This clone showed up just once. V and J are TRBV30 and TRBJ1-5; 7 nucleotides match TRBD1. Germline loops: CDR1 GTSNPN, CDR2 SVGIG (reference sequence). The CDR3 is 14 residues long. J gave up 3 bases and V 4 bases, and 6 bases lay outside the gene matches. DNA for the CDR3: TGTGCCTGGACCCCGACAGGGATCAATCAGCCCCAGCATTTT. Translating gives CAWTPTGINQPQHF.

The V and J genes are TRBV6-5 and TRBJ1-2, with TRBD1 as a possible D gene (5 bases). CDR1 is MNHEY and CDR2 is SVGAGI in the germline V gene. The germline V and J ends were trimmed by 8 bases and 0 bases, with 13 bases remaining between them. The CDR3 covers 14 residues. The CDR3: CASGSTVANYGYTF. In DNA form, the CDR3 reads TGTGCCAGCGGGTCGACAGTAGCTAACTATGGCTACACCTTC.